This T cell receptor beta chain emerged from a study of blood T cell repertoires in COVID-19. In the study overall: In each case, the material was cDNA or gDNA derived from T cells, B-cell-depleted T cells, or PBMCs.

Clones were sequenced by immunoSEQ multiplex PCR, and TCRdb holds only the in-frame ones, with some missing. The sample lists 300,000 to 400,000 clones, roughly nine tenths seen once, with about 4% in the top ten. All exposed participants met a person with COVID-19 within 2 weeks before entering the study. Germline V gene sequence: CDR1 SGDLS, CDR2 YYNGEE. The CDR3 loop spans 15 amino acids. With V trimmed by 4 bases and J by 4 bases, 5 bases remained unmatched. Material for sequencing was PBMCs or T cells enriched from blood (not recorded which). The receptor was isolated from a woman younger than 45 who had been exposed to COVID-19. V and J are TRBV9 and TRBJ2-1; 10 nucleotides line up with TRBD2. CDR3 DNA: TGTGCCAGCAGCTACGGACTAGCGGAGTACAATGAGCAGTTCTTC. Its protein product is CASSYGLAEYNEQFF. The full variable domain, completed using reference TRBV9 and TRBJ2-1, is DSGVTQTPKHLITATGQRVTLRCSPRSGDLSVYWYQQSLDQGLQFLIQYYNGEERAKGNILERFSAQQFPDLHSELNLSSLELGDSALYFCASSYGLAEYNEQFFGPGTRLTVL.